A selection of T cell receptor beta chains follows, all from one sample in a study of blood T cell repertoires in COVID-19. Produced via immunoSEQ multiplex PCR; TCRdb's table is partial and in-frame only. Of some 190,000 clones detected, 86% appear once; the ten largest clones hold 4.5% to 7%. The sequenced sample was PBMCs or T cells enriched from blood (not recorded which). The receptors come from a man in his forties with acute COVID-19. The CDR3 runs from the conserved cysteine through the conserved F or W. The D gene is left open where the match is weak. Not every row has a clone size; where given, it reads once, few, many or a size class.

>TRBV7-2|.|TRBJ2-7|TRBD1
CATTFYPRGSEQYF
TGTGCCACCACTTTCTACCCCAGGGGGTCCGAGCAGTACTTC
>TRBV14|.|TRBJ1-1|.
CASSQGGWLDTEAFF
TGTGCCAGCAGCCAAGGGGGCTGGCTTGACACTGAAGCTTTCTTT
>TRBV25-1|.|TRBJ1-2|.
CASSLTANYGYTF
TGTGCCAGCAGTTTAACAGCCAACTATGGCTACACCTTC
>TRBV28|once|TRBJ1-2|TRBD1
CASSSPVRGGYTF
TGTGCCAGCAGTTCCCCCGTCAGGGGGGGCTACACCTTC
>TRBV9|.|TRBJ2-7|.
CASSVARSSYEQYF
TGTGCCAGCAGCGTAGCGCGGAGCTCCTACGAGCAGTACTTC
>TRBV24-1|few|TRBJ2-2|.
CATSDAGRANTGELFF
TGTGCCACCAGTGATGCGGGGCGGGCGAACACCGGGGAGCTGTTTTTT
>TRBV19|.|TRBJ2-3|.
CASSISDTQYF
TGTGCCAGTAGTATTTCTGATACGCAGTATTTT
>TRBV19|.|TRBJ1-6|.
CASSMGGYNSPLHF
TGTGCCAGTAGTATGGGAGGGTACAATTCACCCCTCCACTTT
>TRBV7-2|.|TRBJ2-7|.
CASSLGRGEGYEQYF
TGTGCCAGCAGCTTAGGGAGGGGTGAGGGCTACGAGCAGTACTTC
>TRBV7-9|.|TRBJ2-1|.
CASSLAGRYEQFF
TGTGCCAGCAGCTTAGCTGGCCGCTATGAGCAGTTCTTC
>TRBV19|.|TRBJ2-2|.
CASTPKRAGDTGELFF
TGTGCCAGTACCCCCAAGCGGGCGGGCGACACCGGGGAGCTGTTTTTT
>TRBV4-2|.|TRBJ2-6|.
CASSQASLTIGANVLTF
TGTGCCAGCAGCCAAGCGTCCCTAACTATTGGGGCCAACGTCCTGACTTTC
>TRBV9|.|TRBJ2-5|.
CASSVRSGKETQYF
TGTGCCAGCAGCGTAAGGTCGGGGAAAGAGACCCAGTACTTC
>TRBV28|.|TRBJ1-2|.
CASKIGQIYGYTF
TGTGCCAGCAAAATCGGACAGATCTATGGCTACACCTTC
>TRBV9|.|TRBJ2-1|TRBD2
CASSSSGSSYNEQFF
TGTGCCAGCAGCTCGAGCGGGAGCTCCTACAATGAGCAGTTCTTC
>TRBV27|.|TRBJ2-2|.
CASTATGAGELFF
TGTGCCAGCACCGCGACAGGTGCCGGGGAGCTGTTTTTT
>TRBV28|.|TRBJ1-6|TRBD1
CASRTRGMDNSPLHF
TGTGCCAGCAGGACCAGGGGGATGGATAATTCACCCCTCCACTTT
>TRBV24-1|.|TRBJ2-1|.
CATSESGWDYNEQFF
TGTGCCACCAGTGAATCGGGATGGGACTACAATGAGCAGTTCTTC
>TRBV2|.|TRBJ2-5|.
CASSERGSQETQYF
TGTGCCAGCAGTGAACGGGGGAGCCAAGAGACCCAGTACTTC
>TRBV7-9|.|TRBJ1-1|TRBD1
CASSPHGTGVTEAFF
TGTGCCAGCAGCCCTCACGGGACAGGGGTTACTGAAGCTTTCTTT
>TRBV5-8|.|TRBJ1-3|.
CASSRGTDSGNTIYF
TGTGCCAGCAGCCGGGGGACTGACTCTGGAAACACCATATATTTT